Listed below are T cell receptor beta chains from one sample, sequenced in a study of CD8 T cells in Susac syndrome. TCRdb reprocessed the immunoSEQ multiplex PCR reads with MiXCR, giving one entry per CDR3 protein. The sample shows some 150,000 distinct CDR3 sequences, approximately 94% of them seen only once. The sample comprised CD4+ T cells from PBMCs. The receptors stem from a human donor with Susac syndrome. Each CDR3 is given with its conserved first and last residue. The D gene is left open where the match is weak. Some rows mark clone size as missing; the rest say once, few, many or name a class of expanded clone.

d_call: NA; v_call: TRBV7-2; clone_size: NA; j_call: TRBJ1-4; cdr3_nt: TGTGCCAGCAGCTCCCGGTGGAATGAAAAACTGTTTTTT; cdr3_aa: CASSSRWNEKLFF
d_call: NA; v_call: TRBV3-1; clone_size: NA; j_call: TRBJ1-2; cdr3_nt: TGTGCCAGCAGCCAAGATCGAAGGAGTTATGGCTACACCTTC; cdr3_aa: CASSQDRRSYGYTF
d_call: NA; v_call: TRBV20-1; clone_size: NA; j_call: TRBJ2-7; cdr3_nt: TGCAGTGCAACGGGACTTACCTACGAGCAGTACTTC; cdr3_aa: CSATGLTYEQYF
d_call: TRBD2; v_call: TRBV7-9; clone_size: NA; j_call: TRBJ2-1; cdr3_nt: TGTGCCAGCAGCTTAGGGGCTAGCGGATACAATGAGCAGTTCTTC; cdr3_aa: CASSLGASGYNEQFF
d_call: TRBD1; v_call: TRBV12-3/TRBV12-4; clone_size: NA; j_call: TRBJ1-5; cdr3_nt: TGTGCCAGCAGTCCCACGGGACAGGGGGCGAATCAGCCCCAGCATTTT; cdr3_aa: CASSPTGQGANQPQHF
d_call: TRBD1; v_call: TRBV3-1; clone_size: NA; j_call: TRBJ1-6; cdr3_nt: TGTGCCAGCAGCCACGGGACAGGAAATAATTCACCCCTCCACTTT; cdr3_aa: CASSHGTGNNSPLHF
d_call: NA; v_call: TRBV3-1; clone_size: NA; j_call: TRBJ1-2; cdr3_nt: TGTGCCAGCAGCCAGGGGCCCAGCTATGGCTACACCTTC; cdr3_aa: CASSQGPSYGYTF
d_call: NA; v_call: TRBV6-5; clone_size: NA; j_call: TRBJ2-5; cdr3_nt: TGTGCCAGCAGTTACGATTCAAGCGGCCAAGAGACCCAGTACTTC; cdr3_aa: CASSYDSSGQETQYF
d_call: NA; v_call: TRBV11-2; clone_size: NA; j_call: TRBJ1-2; cdr3_nt: TGTGCCAGCAGTACGGATCTAAACTATGGCTACACCTTC; cdr3_aa: CASSTDLNYGYTF
d_call: TRBD1; v_call: TRBV12-3/TRBV12-4; clone_size: NA; j_call: TRBJ2-7; cdr3_nt: TGTGCCAGCAGGTCGACAGGGTCCTACGAGCAGTACTTC; cdr3_aa: CASRSTGSYEQYF
d_call: TRBD1; v_call: TRBV5-1; clone_size: NA; j_call: TRBJ1-2; cdr3_nt: TGCGCCAGCAGCTTACAGGGGTTCAATGGCTACACCTTC; cdr3_aa: CASSLQGFNGYTF
d_call: TRBD1; v_call: TRBV4-1; clone_size: NA; j_call: TRBJ1-2; cdr3_nt: TGCGCCAGCAGCCGGGACGGACAGGGCGGCTACACCTTC; cdr3_aa: CASSRDGQGGYTF
d_call: NA; v_call: TRBV29-1; clone_size: NA; j_call: TRBJ2-1; cdr3_nt: TGCTCCACCAAGACTGTTTTCAATGAGCAGTTCTTC; cdr3_aa: CSTKTVFNEQFF
d_call: TRBD2; v_call: TRBV10-3; clone_size: NA; j_call: TRBJ2-7; cdr3_nt: TGTGCCATCAGGCCTAGCGGGGGGAACTACGAGCAGTACTTC; cdr3_aa: CAIRPSGGNYEQYF
d_call: NA; v_call: TRBV20-1; clone_size: NA; j_call: TRBJ1-1; cdr3_nt: TGCAGTGCAGTTTCGCCCGGGACATACACTGAAGCTTTCTTT; cdr3_aa: CSAVSPGTYTEAFF
d_call: TRBD1; v_call: TRBV28; clone_size: once; j_call: TRBJ2-7; cdr3_nt: TGTGCCAGCAGTACCCCAGGGGGCCACGTCTCCTACGAGCAGTACTTC; cdr3_aa: CASSTPGGHVSYEQYF
d_call: NA; v_call: TRBV3-1; clone_size: NA; j_call: TRBJ1-2; cdr3_nt: TGTGCCAGCAGCCTCGGGACGTCCTATGGCTACACCTTC; cdr3_aa: CASSLGTSYGYTF
d_call: NA; v_call: TRBV18; clone_size: NA; j_call: TRBJ1-1; cdr3_nt: TGTGCCAGCTCACTCCAGACAGAAACTGAAGCTTTCTTT; cdr3_aa: CASSLQTETEAFF
d_call: NA; v_call: TRBV29-1; clone_size: NA; j_call: TRBJ1-3; cdr3_nt: TGCAGCGTGGTGGGCAGGTTCAGCCCAAACACCATATATTTT; cdr3_aa: CSVVGRFSPNTIYF
d_call: NA; v_call: TRBV4-1; clone_size: NA; j_call: TRBJ2-4; cdr3_nt: TGCGCCAACAGCCGTGGGGGGGGACAGACTCTAGCCAAAAACATTCAGTACTTC; cdr3_aa: CANSRGGGQTLAKNIQYF
d_call: NA; v_call: TRBV5-1; clone_size: NA; j_call: TRBJ2-1; cdr3_nt: TGCGCCAGCAGCTGGAGCTCCCCCGGTGAAGAGCAGTTCTTC; cdr3_aa: CASSWSSPGEEQFF
d_call: TRBD1; v_call: TRBV24-1; clone_size: NA; j_call: TRBJ2-3; cdr3_nt: TGTGCCACCAGGGGACAGGGAAGCACAGATACGCAGTATTTT; cdr3_aa: CATRGQGSTDTQYF
d_call: NA; v_call: TRBV5-1; clone_size: NA; j_call: TRBJ2-5; cdr3_nt: TGCGCCAGCGGAGGAAGAGGGAGGGGGGCCCAGTACTTC; cdr3_aa: CASGGRGRGAQYF
d_call: NA; v_call: TRBV7-2; clone_size: NA; j_call: TRBJ2-3; cdr3_nt: TGTGCCAGCAGCTTAAGACGGCGAGATACGCAGTATTTT; cdr3_aa: CASSLRRRDTQYF
d_call: NA; v_call: TRBV5-1; clone_size: NA; j_call: TRBJ1-2; cdr3_nt: TGCGCCAGCAGCTTGACAGCCGACTATGGCTACACCTTC; cdr3_aa: CASSLTADYGYTF
d_call: NA; v_call: TRBV18; clone_size: once; j_call: TRBJ2-5; cdr3_nt: TGTGCCAGCTCACCGTCCCCCGGCCAAGAGACCCAGTACTTC; cdr3_aa: CASSPSPGQETQYF
d_call: TRBD2; v_call: TRBV7-2; clone_size: NA; j_call: TRBJ2-5; cdr3_nt: TGTGCCAGCAGCTTAAGCGGGGCCGGGGAGACCCAGTACTTC; cdr3_aa: CASSLSGAGETQYF
d_call: NA; v_call: TRBV7-2; clone_size: NA; j_call: TRBJ2-1; cdr3_nt: TGTGCCAGCAGCCGCCGATTGGTGGGGGGCAGGGCAGGGGAGCAGTTCTTC; cdr3_aa: CASSRRLVGGRAGEQFF
d_call: TRBD1; v_call: TRBV20-1; clone_size: NA; j_call: TRBJ2-7; cdr3_nt: TGCAGTGCTAGAGAGTCCGAGAGGACAGGGTCATACGAGCAGTACTTC; cdr3_aa: CSARESERTGSYEQYF
d_call: NA; v_call: TRBV3-1; clone_size: NA; j_call: TRBJ2-3; cdr3_nt: TGTGCCAGCAGCCAAGAGGGTGGATGGCAGTATTTT; cdr3_aa: CASSQEGGWQYF
d_call: NA; v_call: TRBV29-1; clone_size: once; j_call: TRBJ2-1; cdr3_nt: TGCAGCGTTGAAGATCAAGGCGCCTCAAATGAGCAGTTCTTC; cdr3_aa: CSVEDQGASNEQFF
d_call: TRBD2; v_call: TRBV7-9; clone_size: NA; j_call: TRBJ2-5; cdr3_nt: TGTGCCAGCAGCTCTGCGTCTAGCGGGGGGGCCTGGCAAGAGACCCAGTACTTC; cdr3_aa: CASSSASSGGAWQETQYF
d_call: NA; v_call: TRBV11-2; clone_size: NA; j_call: TRBJ1-5; cdr3_nt: TGTGCCAGCAGCTTAGCTCAGGGGAACCGCAATCAGCCCCAGCATTTT; cdr3_aa: CASSLAQGNRNQPQHF
d_call: NA; v_call: TRBV9; clone_size: NA; j_call: TRBJ2-1; cdr3_nt: TGTGCCAGCAGCCCCCGGGGCAGGGGAATATACAATGAGCAGTTCTTC; cdr3_aa: CASSPRGRGIYNEQFF
d_call: NA; v_call: TRBV7-9; clone_size: NA; j_call: TRBJ1-1; cdr3_nt: TGTGCCAGCACCGAGCAGCAGAACACTGAAGCTTTCTTT; cdr3_aa: CASTEQQNTEAFF
d_call: NA; v_call: TRBV20-1; clone_size: NA; j_call: TRBJ1-3; cdr3_nt: TGCAGTGCGAGAAAGAGGGTCGGTACTGGAAACACCATATATTTT; cdr3_aa: CSARKRVGTGNTIYF
d_call: NA; v_call: TRBV12-5; clone_size: NA; j_call: TRBJ2-3; cdr3_nt: TGTGCTAGTGGTTTGGGAACTGGACAGTTGGATACGCAGTATTTT; cdr3_aa: CASGLGTGQLDTQYF
d_call: TRBD2; v_call: TRBV7-3; clone_size: NA; j_call: TRBJ2-1; cdr3_nt: TGTGCCAGCGGAGGGCGGGAGAGCCGCTTTAGCTCCTACAATGAGCAGTTCTTC; cdr3_aa: CASGGRESRFSSYNEQFF
d_call: TRBD1; v_call: TRBV20-1; clone_size: NA; j_call: TRBJ2-5; cdr3_nt: TGCAGTGCTCGGACAGGGCGGGAGACCCAGTACTTC; cdr3_aa: CSARTGRETQYF
d_call: TRBD2; v_call: TRBV4-1; clone_size: NA; j_call: TRBJ2-3; cdr3_nt: TGCGCCAGCAGCCAAGAACGTGGACTAGCGGGAAACACAGATACGCAGTATTTT; cdr3_aa: CASSQERGLAGNTDTQYF
d_call: NA; v_call: TRBV5-6; clone_size: NA; j_call: TRBJ2-5; cdr3_nt: TGTGCCAGCAGCTTGGCCGTGGGGTTGTCAGAGACCCAGTACTTC; cdr3_aa: CASSLAVGLSETQYF
d_call: TRBD2; v_call: TRBV5-1; clone_size: NA; j_call: TRBJ2-7; cdr3_nt: TGCGCCAGCAGGTTGGGACTAGCGGTAGCACCCTACGAGCAGTACTTC; cdr3_aa: CASRLGLAVAPYEQYF
d_call: TRBD2; v_call: TRBV29-1; clone_size: NA; j_call: TRBJ2-7; cdr3_nt: TGCAGCGTGGCTTCTACCGCGACTAGCGGGAGACACGAGCAGTACTTC; cdr3_aa: CSVASTATSGRHEQYF
d_call: NA; v_call: TRBV6-5; clone_size: NA; j_call: TRBJ2-7; cdr3_nt: TGTGCCAGCACAGGGAGGAGCTCCTACGAGCAGTACTTC; cdr3_aa: CASTGRSSYEQYF
d_call: NA; v_call: TRBV21-1; clone_size: NA; j_call: TRBJ2-1; cdr3_nt: TGTGCCATCCTGACAGCGGCGGAGCAGTTCTTC; cdr3_aa: CAILTAAEQFF
d_call: NA; v_call: TRBV7-9; clone_size: few; j_call: TRBJ2-7; cdr3_nt: TGTGCCAGCAGCTTAGGTCGGGGATCCTACGAGCAGTACTTC; cdr3_aa: CASSLGRGSYEQYF
d_call: NA; v_call: TRBV5-1; clone_size: NA; j_call: TRBJ2-3; cdr3_nt: TGCGCCAGCAGCTTGCAGGGTACCACAGATACGCAGTATTTT; cdr3_aa: CASSLQGTTDTQYF
d_call: NA; v_call: TRBV15; clone_size: NA; j_call: TRBJ2-2; cdr3_nt: TGTGCCACCAGCAGAGATCGGGGCGGCGGGGAGCTGTTTTTT; cdr3_aa: CATSRDRGGGELFF
d_call: TRBD1; v_call: TRBV4-2; clone_size: NA; j_call: TRBJ2-1; cdr3_nt: TGTGCCAGCAGCCCCTACCCCCGGGACAGGGGGAACAATGAGCAGTTCTTC; cdr3_aa: CASSPYPRDRGNNEQFF
d_call: TRBD2; v_call: TRBV29-1; clone_size: NA; j_call: TRBJ2-7; cdr3_nt: TGCAGCGTTGAAGGGCGGGAGGGCGGATACGAGCAGTACTTC; cdr3_aa: CSVEGREGGYEQYF
d_call: NA; v_call: TRBV12-3/TRBV12-4; clone_size: NA; j_call: TRBJ2-5; cdr3_nt: TGTGCCAGCAGTTTCGATGGGACTCCGAGGGAGACCCAGTACTTC; cdr3_aa: CASSFDGTPRETQYF
d_call: TRBD1; v_call: TRBV2; clone_size: NA; j_call: TRBJ1-2; cdr3_nt: TGTGCCAGCAGTGAATTCCCGGGACAGGGAGATGGCTACACCTTC; cdr3_aa: CASSEFPGQGDGYTF
d_call: NA; v_call: TRBV28; clone_size: NA; j_call: TRBJ2-3; cdr3_nt: TGTGCCAGCAGTTTAGGTTTTACAGATACGCAGTATTTT; cdr3_aa: CASSLGFTDTQYF
d_call: NA; v_call: TRBV5-1; clone_size: NA; j_call: TRBJ2-4; cdr3_nt: TGCGCCAGCAGCCCCGGAGGGCTCATAGCCAAAAACATTCAGTACTTC; cdr3_aa: CASSPGGLIAKNIQYF